A single sample is the source of the 15 T cell receptor beta chains below, sequenced in a study of T cells in Graves' hyperthyroidism and ophthalmopathy. Amplification targeted TCR beta CDR3 regions from RNA transcripts. HTBI primers were employed in a first-round RT-PCR of the TCR CDR3. TCRdb re-called the multiplex PCR reads through MiXCR, storing one row per CDR3 protein. The table shows over 300,000 distinct CDR3 sequences, with about 14% occurring only once. The specimen sequenced was blood. The receptors shown here come from a woman aged 55-70 years with Graves' hyperthyroidism.

This clonotype was seen ten or more times. The rearrangement joins TRBV6-1 to TRBJ2-1; 9 bases map to TRBD2. From germline, CDR1 is MNHNS and CDR2 SASEGT. V lost 2 bases to trimming and J lost 5 bases; unmatched junction nucleotides: 7. This CDR3 comprises 16 residues. This chain's CDR3 is CASSELGLASDNEQFF. CDR3 nucleotide sequence: TGTGCCAGCAGTGAATTGGGACTAGCATCTGACAATGAGCAGTTCTTC.

This clonotype has only a few counts. This chain connects TRBV18 to TRBJ1-1; 8 bases match TRBD1. CDR3 size: 18 residues. J gave up 1 base and V 2 bases, and 12 bases lay outside the gene matches. Germline CDR1 reads KGHSH; CDR2 reads LQKENI. CDR3 nucleotide sequence: TGTGCCAGCTCACCAAAGTTAACAGGGGGTTGGGAGAACACTGAAGCTTTCTTT. Its translation is CASSPKLTGGWENTEAFF. Using reference TRBV18 and TRBJ1-1 for the parts outside the CDR3, the full variable domain is NAGVMQNPRHLVRRRGQEARLRCSPMKGHSHVYWYRQLPEEGLKFMVYLQKENIIDESGMPKERFSAEFPKEGPSILRIQQVVRGDSAAYFCASSPKLTGGWENTEAFFGQGTRLTVV.

This clonotype occurred many times. The V gene is TRBV6-1, the J gene TRBJ1-5; perhaps TRBD1 as D (6 bases). CDR1 is MNHNS, CDR2 SASEGT, per germline. The CDR3 extends over 14 amino acids. Between the trimmed V and J ends, which lost 8 bases and 3 bases, there was a span of 14 bases. The CDR3: CASDQTGPNQPQHF. DNA for the CDR3: TGTGCCAGCGATCAAACAGGGCCCAATCAGCCCCAGCATTTT.

This clonotype was detected many times. J is TRBJ2-3 and V is TRBV27; 10 nucleotides match TRBD2. V gave up 0 bases and J gave up 0 bases; unmatched junction bases: 3. The CDR3 has 17 amino acids. CDR1 is MNHEY, CDR2 SMNVEV, per germline (reference sequence). CDR3 protein: CASSLSGLAASTDTQYF. The CDR3 nucleotides read TGTGCCAGCAGTTTATCAGGACTAGCGGCGAGCACAGATACGCAGTATTTT.

As regards this clonotype: Since a much larger clone is just one base distant, this may be a read error. The gene calls are TRBV27 and TRBJ2-7; D might be TRBD2 (6 bases). The CDR3 covers 13 residues. The germline V gene encodes CDR1 MNHEY and CDR2 SMNVEV (reference sequence). CDR3 DNA: TGTGCCAGCAGTTTACGGGAGTCCTACGAGCGGTACTTC. It is translated as CASSLRESYERYF.

Ten or more counts support this clonotype. This rearrangement joins TRBV24-1 to TRBJ2-1; 8 bases match TRBD2. Trimming removed 5 bases from V and 5 bases from J; junction bases left unmatched: 7. The CDR3 has 15 amino acids. Germline lookup yields CDR1 KGHDR and CDR2 SFDVKD. The CDR3: CATSAIAGRHNEQFF. The DNA for the CDR3 is TGTGCCACCAGTGCAATAGCGGGGCGGCACAATGAGCAGTTCTTC.

This clonotype was found many times. The chain couples TRBV7-3 to TRBJ2-1, with a weak D call TRBD2 (6 bases). V dropped 0 bases and J dropped 8 bases, with 8 bases sitting between them. CDR3 size: 13 residues. Germline V lookup: CDR1 SGHTA, CDR2 FQGTGA. The CDR3 bases are TGTGCCAGCAGCTTAACGTGGGGGGATGAGCAGTTCTTC. Its translation: CASSLTWGDEQFF.

The V and J genes are TRBV11-2 and TRBJ2-1, with 10 bases fitting TRBD2. The CDR3 extends over 14 amino acids. V lost 4 bases, J lost 10 bases, and 7 bases stayed unmatched. Germline CDR1 and CDR2: SGHAT and FQNNGV. The CDR3 protein is CASSSYSGRREQFF. DNA of the CDR3: TGTGCCAGCAGCTCCTATAGCGGGAGGCGCGAGCAGTTCTTC.

Many counts were recorded for this clonotype. The V and J genes are TRBV29-1 and TRBJ2-7; D is unresolved. Germline V gives CDR1 SQVTM, CDR2 ANQGSEA. The ends were cut back, 1 base at V and 0 bases at J, with 4 bases in the middle. This CDR3 region has 12 residues. CDR3 region: CSVEGLSYEQYF. CDR3 nucleotide sequence: TGCAGCGTTGAAGGCCTCTCCTACGAGCAGTACTTC.

This clonotype was found a few times. The rearrangement joins TRBV10-3 to TRBJ1-4; TRBD1 might be the D (5 bases). The CDR3 has 14 residues. From germline, CDR1 is ENHRY and CDR2 SYGVKD. V shed 6 bases and J shed 0 bases, with 8 bases lying between them. The CDR3 DNA follows: TGTGCCATCAGAGGGGTTGCAACTAATGAAAAACTGTTTTTT. Translating it yields CAIRGVATNEKLFF.

This clonotype was recorded many times. The chain is built from TRBV10-3 and TRBJ2-2; maybe TRBD2 (6 bases). Germline V CDR1 and CDR2: ENHRY, SYGVKD. The CDR3 spans 14 residues. The V end was cut by 6 bases, the J end by 0 bases, with 8 bases between. CDR3 loop: CAIRGGTNTGELFF. The CDR3 DNA is TGTGCCATCAGGGGCGGGACGAACACCGGGGAGCTGTTTTTT.

This clonotype was seen repeatedly, ten times or more. This chain links TRBV29-1 with TRBJ2-3, with TRBD2 matching over 7 bases. This CDR3 spans 19 amino acids. Germline assignment: CDR1 SQVTM and CDR2 ANQGSEA. J lost 0 bases, V lost 0 bases, and 15 bases had no gene match. The CDR3 loop reads CSVEDPAGRGEPSTDTQYF. For the CDR3, the DNA is TGCAGCGTTGAAGATCCAGCGGGACGGGGGGAACCTAGCACAGATACGCAGTATTTT.

The chain uses TRBV12-3 or TRBV12-4 and TRBJ2-3; tentatively, D is TRBD1 (7 bases). With 6 bases removed from V and 2 bases from J, the gap between germline ends came to 18 bases. The CDR3 length is 16 residues. CDR3 loop: CASSPGAGQPTDTQYF. The CDR3 DNA sequence: TGTGCCAGCAGCCCAGGGGCGGGACAGCCCACAGATACGCAGTATTTT.

This clonotype was detected ten times or more. V usage is TRBV7-2 and J usage is TRBJ2-5, with D perhaps matching TRBD1 or TRBD2 (5 bases each). CDR1 SGHTA and CDR2 FQGNSA come from the germline V gene. V shed 5 bases and J shed 5 bases, with 9 bases lying between them. The CDR3 is 12 amino acids. CDR3 nucleotides: TGTGCCAGCAGCCACGGGACGGAGACCCAGTACTTC. Translating gives CASSHGTETQYF.

This clonotype was detected a few times. The chain links TRBV6-1 to TRBJ2-3, with D perhaps assigned TRBD1 or TRBD2 (6 bases each). Per germline, CDR1 MNHNS and CDR2 SASEGT. The germline V and J ends were trimmed by 5 bases and 5 bases, with 11 bases remaining between them. The CDR3 runs to 13 residues. The CDR3: CASSQGRRDTQYF. The CDR3 DNA reads as TGTGCCAGCAGTCAGGGGAGGAGAGATACGCAGTATTTT.